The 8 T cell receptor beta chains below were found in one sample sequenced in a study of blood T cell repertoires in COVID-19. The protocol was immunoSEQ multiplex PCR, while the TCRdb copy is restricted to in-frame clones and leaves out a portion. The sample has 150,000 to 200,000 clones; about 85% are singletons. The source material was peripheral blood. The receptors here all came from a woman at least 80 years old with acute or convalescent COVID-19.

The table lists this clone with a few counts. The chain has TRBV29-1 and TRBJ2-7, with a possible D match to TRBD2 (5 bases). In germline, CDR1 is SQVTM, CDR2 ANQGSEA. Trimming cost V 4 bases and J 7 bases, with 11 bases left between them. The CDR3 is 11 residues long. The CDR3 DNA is TGCAGCGTTGTAGACCCGGGGGAGCAGTACTTC. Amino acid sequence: CSVVDPGEQYF.

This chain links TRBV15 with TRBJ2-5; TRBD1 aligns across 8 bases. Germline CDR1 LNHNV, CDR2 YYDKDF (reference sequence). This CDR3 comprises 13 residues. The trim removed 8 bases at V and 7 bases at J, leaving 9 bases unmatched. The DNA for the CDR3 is TGTGCCACCGGACAGGGCGGTCTGGGGACCCAGTACTTC. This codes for CATGQGGLGTQYF. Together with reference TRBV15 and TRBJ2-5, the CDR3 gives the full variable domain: DAMVIQNPRYQVTQFGKPVTLSCSQTLNHNVMYWYQQKSSQAPKLLFHYYDKDFNNEADTPDNFQSRRPNTSFCFLDIRSPGLGDTAMYLCATGQGGLGTQYFGPGTRLLVL.

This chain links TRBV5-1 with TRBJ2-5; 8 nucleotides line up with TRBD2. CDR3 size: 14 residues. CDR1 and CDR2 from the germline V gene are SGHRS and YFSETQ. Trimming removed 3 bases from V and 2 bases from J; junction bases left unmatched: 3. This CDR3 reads CASSSGLAQETQYF. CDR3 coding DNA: TGCGCCAGCAGCTCCGGACTAGCACAAGAGACCCAGTACTTC.

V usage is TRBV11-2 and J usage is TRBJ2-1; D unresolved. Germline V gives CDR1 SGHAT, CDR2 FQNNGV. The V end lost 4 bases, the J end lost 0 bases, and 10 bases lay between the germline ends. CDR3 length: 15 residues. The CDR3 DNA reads TGTGCCAGCAGCTCACCTTCGGGCTCCTACAATGAGCAGTTCTTC. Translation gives CASSSPSGSYNEQFF. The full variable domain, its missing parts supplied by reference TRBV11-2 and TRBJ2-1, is EAGVAQSPRYKIIEKRQSVAFWCNPISGHATLYWYQQILGQGPKLLIQFQNNGVVDDSQLPKDRFSAERLKGVDSTLKIQPAKLEDSAVYLCASSSPSGSYNEQFFGPGTRLTVL.

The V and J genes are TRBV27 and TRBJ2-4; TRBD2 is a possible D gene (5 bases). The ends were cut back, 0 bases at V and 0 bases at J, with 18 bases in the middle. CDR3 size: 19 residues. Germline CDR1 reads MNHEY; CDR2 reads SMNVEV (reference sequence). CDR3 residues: CASSLSFRGPAKAKNIQYF. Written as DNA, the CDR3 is TGTGCCAGCAGTTTATCGTTCCGCGGGCCAGCAAAAGCCAAAAACATTCAGTACTTC.

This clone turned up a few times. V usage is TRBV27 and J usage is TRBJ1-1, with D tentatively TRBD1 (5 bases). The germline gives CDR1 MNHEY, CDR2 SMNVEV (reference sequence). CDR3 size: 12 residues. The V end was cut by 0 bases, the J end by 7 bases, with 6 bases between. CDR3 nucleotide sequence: TGTGCCAGCAGTTTATCGGGGCTTGAAGCTTTCTTT. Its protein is CASSLSGLEAFF.

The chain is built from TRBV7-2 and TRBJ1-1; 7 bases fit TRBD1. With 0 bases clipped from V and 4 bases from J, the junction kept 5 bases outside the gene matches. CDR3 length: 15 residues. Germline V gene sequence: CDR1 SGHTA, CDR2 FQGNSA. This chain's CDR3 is CASSLATGDSTEAFF. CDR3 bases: TGTGCCAGCAGCTTAGCTACAGGGGATTCCACTGAAGCTTTCTTT.

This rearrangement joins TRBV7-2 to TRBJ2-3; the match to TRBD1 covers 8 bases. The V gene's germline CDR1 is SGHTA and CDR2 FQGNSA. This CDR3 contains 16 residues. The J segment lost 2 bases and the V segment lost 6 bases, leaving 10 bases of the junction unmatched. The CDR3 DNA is TGTGCCAGCAGTTTATACACAGGGGGTTCCACAGATACGCAGTATTTT. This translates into CASSLYTGGSTDTQYF. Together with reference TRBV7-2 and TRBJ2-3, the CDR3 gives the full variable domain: GAGVSQSPSNKVTEKGKDVELRCDPISGHTALYWYRQSLGQGLEFLIYFQGNSAPDKSGLPSDRFSAERTGGSVSTLTIQRTQQEDSAVYLCASSLYTGGSTDTQYFGPGTRLTVL.